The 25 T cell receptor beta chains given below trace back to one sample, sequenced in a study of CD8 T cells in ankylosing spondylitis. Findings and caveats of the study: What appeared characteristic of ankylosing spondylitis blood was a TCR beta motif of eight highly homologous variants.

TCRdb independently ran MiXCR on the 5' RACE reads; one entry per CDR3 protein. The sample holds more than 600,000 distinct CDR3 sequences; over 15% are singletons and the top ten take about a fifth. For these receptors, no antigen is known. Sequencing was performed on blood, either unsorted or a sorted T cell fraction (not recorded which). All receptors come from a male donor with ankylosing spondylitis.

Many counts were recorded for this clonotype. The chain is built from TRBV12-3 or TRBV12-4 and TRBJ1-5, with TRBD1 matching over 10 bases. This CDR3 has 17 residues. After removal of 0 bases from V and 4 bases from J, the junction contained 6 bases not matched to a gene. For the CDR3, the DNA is TGTGCCAGCAGTTTAGCGCAAGGGACAGGGGTTAATCAGCCCCAGCATTTT. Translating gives CASSLAQGTGVNQPQHF.

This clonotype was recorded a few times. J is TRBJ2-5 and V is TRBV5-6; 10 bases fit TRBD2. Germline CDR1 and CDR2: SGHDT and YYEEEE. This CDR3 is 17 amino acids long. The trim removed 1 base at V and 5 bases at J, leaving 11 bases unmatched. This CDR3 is CASSLSGLAGDGETQYF. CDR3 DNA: TGTGCCAGCAGCTTGTCTGGTCTAGCGGGAGACGGGGAGACCCAGTACTTC.

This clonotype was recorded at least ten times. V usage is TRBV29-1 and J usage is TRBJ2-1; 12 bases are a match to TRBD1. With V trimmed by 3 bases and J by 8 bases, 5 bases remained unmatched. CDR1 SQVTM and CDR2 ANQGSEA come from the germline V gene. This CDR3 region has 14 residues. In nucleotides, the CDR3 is TGCAGCGTTGATGGGACAGGGGGCAGCGATGAGCAGTTCTTC. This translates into CSVDGTGGSDEQFF.

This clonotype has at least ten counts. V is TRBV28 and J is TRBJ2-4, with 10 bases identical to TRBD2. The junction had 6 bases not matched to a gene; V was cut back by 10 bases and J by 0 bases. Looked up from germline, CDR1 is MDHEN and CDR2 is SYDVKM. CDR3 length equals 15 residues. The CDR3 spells CATLAGEIAKNIQYF. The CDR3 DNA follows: TGTGCCACCCTAGCGGGGGAGATAGCCAAAAACATTCAGTACTTC.

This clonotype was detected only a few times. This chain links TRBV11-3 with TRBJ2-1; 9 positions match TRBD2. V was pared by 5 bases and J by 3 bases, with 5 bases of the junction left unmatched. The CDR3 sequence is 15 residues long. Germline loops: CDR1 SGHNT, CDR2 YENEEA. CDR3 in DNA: TGTGCCAGCAGCCGTAGGCGGGAGGGCTACAATGAGCAGTTCTTC. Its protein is CASSRRREGYNEQFF.

The CDR3 is CASSQLGDTQYF. For the CDR3, the DNA is TGTGCCAGCAGTCAGCTCGGAGATACGCAGTATTTT. The chain uses TRBV7-2 and TRBJ2-3; D unresolved. Germline V gives CDR1 SGHTA, CDR2 FQGNSA. The V end lost 6 bases, the J end lost 5 bases, and 9 bases lay between the germline ends. The CDR3 spans 12 residues.

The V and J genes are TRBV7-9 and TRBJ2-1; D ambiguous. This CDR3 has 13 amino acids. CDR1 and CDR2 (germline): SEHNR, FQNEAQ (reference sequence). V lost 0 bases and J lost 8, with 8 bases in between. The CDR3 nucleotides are TGTGCCAGCAGCTTAGCGATAACCGATGAGCAGTTCTTC. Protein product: CASSLAITDEQFF.

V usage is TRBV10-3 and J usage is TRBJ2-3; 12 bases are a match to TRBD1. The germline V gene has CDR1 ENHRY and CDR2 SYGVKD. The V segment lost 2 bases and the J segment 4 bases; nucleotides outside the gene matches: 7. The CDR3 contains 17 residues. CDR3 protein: CAISEPRDRGLSDTQYF. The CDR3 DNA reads TGTGCCATCAGTGAGCCCCGGGACAGGGGGCTTTCAGATACGCAGTATTTT.

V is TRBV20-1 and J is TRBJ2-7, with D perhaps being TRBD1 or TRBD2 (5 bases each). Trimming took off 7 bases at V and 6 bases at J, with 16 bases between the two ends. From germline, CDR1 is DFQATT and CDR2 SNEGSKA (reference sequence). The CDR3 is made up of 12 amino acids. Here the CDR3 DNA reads TGCAGTGTGCGAGGGGTAATCGGCGAGCAGTACTTC. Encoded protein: CSVRGVIGEQYF.

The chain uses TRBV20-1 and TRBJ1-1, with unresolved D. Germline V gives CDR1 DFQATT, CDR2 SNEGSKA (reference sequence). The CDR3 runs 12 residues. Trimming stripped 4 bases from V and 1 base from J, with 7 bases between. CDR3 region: CSATNPNTEAFF. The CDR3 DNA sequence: TGCAGTGCTACCAACCCGAACACTGAAGCTTTCTTT.

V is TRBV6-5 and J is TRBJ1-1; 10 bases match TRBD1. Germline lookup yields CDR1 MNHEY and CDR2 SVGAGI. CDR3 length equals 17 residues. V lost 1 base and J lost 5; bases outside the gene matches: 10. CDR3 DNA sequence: TGTGCCAGCAGTTACTTTTATACGACAGGGGGCACGACTGAAGCTTTCTTT. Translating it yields CASSYFYTTGGTTEAFF.

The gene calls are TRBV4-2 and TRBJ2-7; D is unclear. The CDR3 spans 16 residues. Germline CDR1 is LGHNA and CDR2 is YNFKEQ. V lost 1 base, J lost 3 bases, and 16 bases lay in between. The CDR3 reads CASSQVRSTDYYEQYF. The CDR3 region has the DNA TGTGCCAGCAGCCAAGTAAGGTCTACCGATTACTACGAGCAGTACTTC.

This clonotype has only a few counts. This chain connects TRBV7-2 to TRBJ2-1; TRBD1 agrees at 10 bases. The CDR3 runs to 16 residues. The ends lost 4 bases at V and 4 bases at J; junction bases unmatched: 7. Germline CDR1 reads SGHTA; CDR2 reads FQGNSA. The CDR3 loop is CASSSPDRGLYNEQFF. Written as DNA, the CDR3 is TGTGCCAGCAGCTCACCTGACAGGGGGCTGTACAATGAGCAGTTCTTC.

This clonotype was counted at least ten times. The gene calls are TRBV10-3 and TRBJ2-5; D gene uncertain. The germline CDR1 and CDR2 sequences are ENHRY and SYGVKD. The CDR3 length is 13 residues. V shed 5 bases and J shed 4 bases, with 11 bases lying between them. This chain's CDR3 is CAISYGHGETQYF. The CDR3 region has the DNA TGTGCCATCAGTTACGGGCATGGAGAGACCCAGTACTTC.

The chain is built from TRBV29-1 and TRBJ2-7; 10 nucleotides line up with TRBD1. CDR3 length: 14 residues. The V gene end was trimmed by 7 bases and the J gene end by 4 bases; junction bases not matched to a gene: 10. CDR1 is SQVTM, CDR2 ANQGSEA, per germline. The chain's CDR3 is CSAGSGQGTYEQYF. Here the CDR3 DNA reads TGCAGCGCAGGATCGGGACAGGGGACTTACGAGCAGTACTTC.

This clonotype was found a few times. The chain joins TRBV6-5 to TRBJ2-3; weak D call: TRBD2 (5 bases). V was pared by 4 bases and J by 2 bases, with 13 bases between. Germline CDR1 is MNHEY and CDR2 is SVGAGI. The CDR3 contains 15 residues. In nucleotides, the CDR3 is TGTGCCAGCAGTTTTCTAGCAACCTACACAGATACGCAGTATTTT. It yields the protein CASSFLATYTDTQYF.

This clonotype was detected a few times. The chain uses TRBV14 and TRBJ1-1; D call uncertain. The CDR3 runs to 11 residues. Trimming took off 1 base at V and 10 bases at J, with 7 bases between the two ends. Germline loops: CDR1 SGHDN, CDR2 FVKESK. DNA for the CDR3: TGTGCCAGCAGCCAAGGATTATCAGCTTTCTTT. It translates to CASSQGLSAFF.

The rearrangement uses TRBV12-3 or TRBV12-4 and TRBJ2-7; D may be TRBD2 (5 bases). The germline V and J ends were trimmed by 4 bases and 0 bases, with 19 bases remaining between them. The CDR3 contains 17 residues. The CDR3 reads CASSSTSLERDSYEQYF. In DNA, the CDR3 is TGTGCCAGCAGTTCCACTAGTTTAGAAAGGGACTCCTACGAGCAGTACTTC.

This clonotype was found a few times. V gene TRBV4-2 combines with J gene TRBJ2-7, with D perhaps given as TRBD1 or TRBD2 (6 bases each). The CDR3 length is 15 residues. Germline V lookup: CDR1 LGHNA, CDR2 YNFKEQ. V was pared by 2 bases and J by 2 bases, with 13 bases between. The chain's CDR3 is CASSQQGGNTYEQYF. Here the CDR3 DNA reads TGTGCCAGCAGCCAACAAGGGGGGAATACCTACGAGCAGTACTTC.

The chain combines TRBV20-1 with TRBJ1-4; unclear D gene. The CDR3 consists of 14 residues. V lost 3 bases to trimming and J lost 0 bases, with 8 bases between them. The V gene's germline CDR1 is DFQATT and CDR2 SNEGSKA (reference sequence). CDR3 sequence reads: CSASTPSTNEKLFF. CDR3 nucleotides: TGCAGTGCTAGCACTCCCTCAACTAATGAAAAACTGTTTTTT.

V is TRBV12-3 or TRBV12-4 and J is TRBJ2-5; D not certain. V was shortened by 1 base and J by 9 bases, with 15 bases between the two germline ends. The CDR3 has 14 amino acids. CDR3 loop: CASSLGYSERAQYF. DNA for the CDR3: TGTGCCAGCAGTTTAGGGTATAGTGAACGGGCCCAGTACTTC.

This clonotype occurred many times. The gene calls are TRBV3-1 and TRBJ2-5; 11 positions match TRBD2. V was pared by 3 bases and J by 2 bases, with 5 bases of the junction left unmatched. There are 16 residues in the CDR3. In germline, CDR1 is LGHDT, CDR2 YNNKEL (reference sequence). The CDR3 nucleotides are TGTGCCAGCAGCCAGGAGACTAGCGGGGAGCAAGAGACCCAGTACTTC. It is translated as CASSQETSGEQETQYF.

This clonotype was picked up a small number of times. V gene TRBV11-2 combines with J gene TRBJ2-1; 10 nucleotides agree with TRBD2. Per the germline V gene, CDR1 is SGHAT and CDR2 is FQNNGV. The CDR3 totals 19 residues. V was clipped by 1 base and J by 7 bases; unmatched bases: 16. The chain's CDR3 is CASSLGRGAGGGARNEQFF. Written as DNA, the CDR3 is TGTGCCAGCAGCTTAGGACGGGGAGCGGGAGGGGGGGCCAGAAATGAGCAGTTCTTC. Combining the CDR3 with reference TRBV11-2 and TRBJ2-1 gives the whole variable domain EAGVAQSPRYKIIEKRQSVAFWCNPISGHATLYWYQQILGQGPKLLIQFQNNGVVDDSQLPKDRFSAERLKGVDSTLKIQPAKLEDSAVYLCASSLGRGAGGGARNEQFFGPGTRLTVL.

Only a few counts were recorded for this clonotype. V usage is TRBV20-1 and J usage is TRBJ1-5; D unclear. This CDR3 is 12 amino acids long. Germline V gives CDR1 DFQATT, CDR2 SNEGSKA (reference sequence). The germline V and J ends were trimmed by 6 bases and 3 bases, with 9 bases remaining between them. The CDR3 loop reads CSASPANQPQHF. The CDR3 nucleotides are TGCAGTGCCTCTCCCGCCAATCAGCCCCAGCATTTT.

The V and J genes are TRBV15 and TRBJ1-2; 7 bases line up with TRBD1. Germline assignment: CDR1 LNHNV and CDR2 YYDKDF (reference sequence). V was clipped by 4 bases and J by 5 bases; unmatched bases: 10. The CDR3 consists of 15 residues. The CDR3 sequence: CATSTDRVDFYGYTF. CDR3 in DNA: TGTGCCACCAGCACCGACAGGGTTGATTTTTATGGCTACACCTTC.